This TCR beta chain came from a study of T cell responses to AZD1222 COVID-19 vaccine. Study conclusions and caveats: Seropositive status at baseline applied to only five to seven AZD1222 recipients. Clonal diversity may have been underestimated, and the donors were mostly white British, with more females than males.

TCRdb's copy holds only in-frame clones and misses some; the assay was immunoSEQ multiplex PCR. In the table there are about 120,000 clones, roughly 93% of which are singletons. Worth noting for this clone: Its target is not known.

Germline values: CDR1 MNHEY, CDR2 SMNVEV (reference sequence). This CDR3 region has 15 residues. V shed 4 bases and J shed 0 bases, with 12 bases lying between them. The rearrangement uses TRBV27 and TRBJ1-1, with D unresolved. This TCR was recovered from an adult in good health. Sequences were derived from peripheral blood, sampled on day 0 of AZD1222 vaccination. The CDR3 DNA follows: TGTGCCAGCAGTTCATTGACGAAAATGAACACTGAAGCTTTCTTT. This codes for CASSSLTKMNTEAFF.